Described below is a single TCR beta chain sequence and its context. What it recognizes is unknown. The record originates from a study of cytotoxic CD8 clonotypes in ibrutinib-treated CLL. General study findings and limits: Under therapy, public clonotypes either contracted or stayed stable, and they were uncommon.

CDR3 length: 13 residues. CDR1 and CDR2 from the germline V gene are SGHRS and YFSETQ. V lost 4 bases and J lost 3, with 10 bases in between. TCRdb keeps only in-frame clones here, not all; method: immunoSEQ multiplex PCR. The sample has 130,000 or so clones, 79% seen once; the top ten hold about 13%. The TCR comes from a human donor with chronic lymphocytic leukemia. The sample here was PBMCs, taken after 12 months of ibrutinib treatment. The J gene is TRBJ1-1, the V gene TRBV5-1, with D perhaps TRBD1 (6 bases). In nucleotides, the CDR3 is TGCGCCAGCAGCACGAGGGGGGACACTGAAGCTTTCTTT. Protein sequence: CASSTRGDTEAFF.